This T cell receptor (beta chain) was found in a study of cytomegalovirus exposure and HLA in healthy donors. Study overall: HLA-typed donors contributed 80 million to 85 million unique TCRs, which were held in an early data release.

60 Vbeta and 13 Jbeta primers were used in PCR. Profiled with immunoSEQ multiplex PCR; TCRdb holds only in-frame clones, not every one. The sample has some 180,000 clones, around 78% seen once. As to this clone: Its antigen is still unknown.

Germline trimming cut 5 bases from V and 5 bases from J; bases unmatched to any gene: 5. CDR1 and CDR2 from the germline V gene are MDHEN and SYDVKM. CDR3 size: 14 residues. Findings of the study overall: An analysis that came later showed most CMV-associated TCR beta chains appearing HLA-restricted. Among the CMV-associated chains, three were confirmed in vitro as specific for CMV antigens. Likely technical artifact: a cluster of highly shared sequence variants.

The sample consisted of PBMCs. The chain uses TRBV28 and TRBJ2-5, with 10 bases identical to TRBD1. The clonotype comes from a man aged 18-30 years in good health and CMV-seronegative. The CDR3 loop is CASSRTGGPETQYF. CDR3 nucleotides: TGTGCCAGCAGTCGGACAGGGGGTCCCGAGACCCAGTACTTC.